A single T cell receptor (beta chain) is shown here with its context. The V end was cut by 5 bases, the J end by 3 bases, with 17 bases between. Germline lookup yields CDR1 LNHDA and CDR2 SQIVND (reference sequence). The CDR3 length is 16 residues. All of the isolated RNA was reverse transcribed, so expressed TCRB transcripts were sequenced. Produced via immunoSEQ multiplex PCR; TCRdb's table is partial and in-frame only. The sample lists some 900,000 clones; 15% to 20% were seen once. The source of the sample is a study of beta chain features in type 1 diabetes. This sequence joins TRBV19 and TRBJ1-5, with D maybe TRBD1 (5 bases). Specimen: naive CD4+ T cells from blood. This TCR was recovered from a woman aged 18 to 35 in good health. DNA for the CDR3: TGTGCCAGTAGTCCAGCCCTTCAGGGACCCAATCAGCCCCAGCATTTT. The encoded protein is CASSPALQGPNQPQHF. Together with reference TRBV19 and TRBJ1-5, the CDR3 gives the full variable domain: DGGITQSPKYLFRKEGQNVTLSCEQNLNHDAMYWYRQDPGQGLRLIYYSQIVNDFQKGDIAEGYSVSREKKESFPLTVTSAQKNPTAFYLCASSPALQGPNQPQHFGDGTRLSIL.